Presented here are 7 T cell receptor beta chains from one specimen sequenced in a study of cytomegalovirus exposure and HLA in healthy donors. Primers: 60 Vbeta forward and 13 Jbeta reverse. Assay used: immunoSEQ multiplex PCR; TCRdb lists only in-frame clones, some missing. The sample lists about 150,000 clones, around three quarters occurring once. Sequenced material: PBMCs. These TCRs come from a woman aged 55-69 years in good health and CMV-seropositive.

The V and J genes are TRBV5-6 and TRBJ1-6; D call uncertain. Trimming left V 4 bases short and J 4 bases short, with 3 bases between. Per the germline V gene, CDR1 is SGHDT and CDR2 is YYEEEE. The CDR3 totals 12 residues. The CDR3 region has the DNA TGTGCCAGCAGCCAGTATAATTCACCCCTCCACTTT. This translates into CASSQYNSPLHF.

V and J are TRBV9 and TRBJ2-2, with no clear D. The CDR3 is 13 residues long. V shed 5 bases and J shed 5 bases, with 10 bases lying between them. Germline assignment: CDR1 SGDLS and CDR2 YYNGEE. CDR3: CASSETVTGELFF. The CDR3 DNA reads TGTGCCAGCAGTGAGACTGTGACCGGGGAGCTGTTTTTT. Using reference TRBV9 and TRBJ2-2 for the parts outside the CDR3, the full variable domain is DSGVTQTPKHLITATGQRVTLRCSPRSGDLSVYWYQQSLDQGLQFLIQYYNGEERAKGNILERFSAQQFPDLHSELNLSSLELGDSALYFCASSETVTGELFFGEGSRLTVL.

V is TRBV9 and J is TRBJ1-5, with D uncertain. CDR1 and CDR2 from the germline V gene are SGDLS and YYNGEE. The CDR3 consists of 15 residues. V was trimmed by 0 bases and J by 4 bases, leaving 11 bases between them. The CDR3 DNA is TGTGCCAGCAGCGTAGACCCTACCCCTAATCAGCCCCAGCATTTT. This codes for CASSVDPTPNQPQHF. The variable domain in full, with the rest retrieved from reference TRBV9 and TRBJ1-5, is DSGVTQTPKHLITATGQRVTLRCSPRSGDLSVYWYQQSLDQGLQFLIQYYNGEERAKGNILERFSAQQFPDLHSELNLSSLELGDSALYFCASSVDPTPNQPQHFGDGTRLSIL.

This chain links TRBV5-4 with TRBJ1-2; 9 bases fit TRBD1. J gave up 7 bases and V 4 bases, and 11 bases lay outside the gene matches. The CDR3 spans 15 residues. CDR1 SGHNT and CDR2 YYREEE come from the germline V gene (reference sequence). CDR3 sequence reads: CASSREGQGFSGYTF. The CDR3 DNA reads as TGTGCCAGCAGCCGCGAGGGACAGGGTTTTTCTGGCTACACCTTC.

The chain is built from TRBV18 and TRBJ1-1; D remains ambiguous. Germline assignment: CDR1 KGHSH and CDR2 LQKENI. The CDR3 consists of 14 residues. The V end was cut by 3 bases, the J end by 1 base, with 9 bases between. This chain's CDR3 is CASSPGLGNTEAFF. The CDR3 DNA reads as TGTGCCAGCTCACCTGGACTGGGGAACACTGAAGCTTTCTTT.

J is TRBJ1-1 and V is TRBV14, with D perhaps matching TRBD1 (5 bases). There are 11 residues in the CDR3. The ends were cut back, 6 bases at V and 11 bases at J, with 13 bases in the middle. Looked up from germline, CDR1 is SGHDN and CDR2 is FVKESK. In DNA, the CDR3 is TGTGCCAGCAGTGGAGGGGACGGGGCTTTCTTT. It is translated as CASSGGDGAFF.

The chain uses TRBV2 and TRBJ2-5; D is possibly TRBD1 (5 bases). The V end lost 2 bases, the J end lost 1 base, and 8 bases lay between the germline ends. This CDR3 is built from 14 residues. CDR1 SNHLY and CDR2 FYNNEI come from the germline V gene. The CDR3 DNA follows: TGTGCCAGCAGTGAAAGGGGTACCCAAGAGACCCAGTACTTC. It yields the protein CASSERGTQETQYF.